A selection of T cell receptor beta chains follows, all from one sample in a study of T cells in Graves' hyperthyroidism and ophthalmopathy. From the multiplex PCR reads, TCRdb called clonotypes with MiXCR, one entry per CDR3 protein. The sample carries 490,000 or so distinct CDR3 sequences, approximately 49% recorded once. The sample was peripheral blood or thyroid tissue (not recorded which). The receptors stem from an adult woman with Graves' disease, either hyperthyroidism or ophthalmopathy (not recorded which). Each CDR3 is given with its conserved first and last residue. Fields, in order: V gene, D gene, CDR3 length, J gene, clone size, CDR3 protein, CDR3 DNA. A D gene is named only where the DNA matches it firmly. Rows may omit the clone size; those that give it use once, few, many or a size class.

V: TRBV2
D: .
length: 10
J: TRBJ2-7
size: .
CDR3: CASRLEEQYF
DNA: TGTGCCAGCAGACTGGAGGAGCAGTACTTC

V: TRBV10-3
D: TRBD1
length: 13
J: TRBJ1-6
size: .
CDR3: CAVSGTGDSPLHF
DNA: TGTGCCGTATCCGGGACAGGGGATTCACCCCTCCACTTT

V: TRBV5-1
D: .
length: 16
J: TRBJ2-7
size: once
CDR3: CASSLDSGRGFYEQYF
DNA: TGCGCCAGCAGCTTGGATTCGGGCCGGGGTTTCTACGAGCAGTACTTC

V: TRBV29-1
D: .
length: 16
J: TRBJ1-5
size: .
CDR3: CSAQGGCERSNQPQHF
DNA: TGCAGCGCACAAGGGGGATGCGAGAGGAGCAATCAGCCCCAGCATTTT

V: TRBV15
D: TRBD2
length: 14
J: TRBJ2-7
size: many
CDR3: CATSRLAGGYEQYF
DNA: TGTGCCACCAGCAGACTAGCGGGAGGCTACGAGCAGTACTTC

V: TRBV25-1
D: .
length: 14
J: TRBJ1-5
size: .
CDR3: CASSDWVRDQPQHF
DNA: TGTGCCAGCAGTGATTGGGTTCGTGATCAGCCCCAGCATTTT

V: TRBV29-1
D: .
length: 11
J: TRBJ2-7
size: .
CDR3: CSVGGAGEQYF
DNA: TGCAGCGTTGGTGGGGCCGGCGAGCAGTACTTC

V: TRBV29-1
D: .
length: 12
J: TRBJ2-7
size: .
CDR3: CSARTAIYEQYF
DNA: TGCAGCGCTAGGACAGCTATCTACGAGCAGTACTTC

V: TRBV20-1
D: TRBD2
length: 16
J: TRBJ2-7
size: many
CDR3: CSARERSGTSGKEQYF
DNA: TGCAGTGCTAGAGAACGATCCGGGACTAGCGGGAAGGAACAGTACTTC

V: TRBV12-3/TRBV12-4
D: TRBD1
length: 13
J: TRBJ1-4
size: .
CDR3: CASSSQGVEKLFF
DNA: TGTGCCAGCAGTTCCCAGGGGGTTGAAAAACTGTTTTTT

V: TRBV7-9
D: .
length: 17
J: TRBJ2-5
size: few
CDR3: CASSSRILAGTRETQYF
DNA: TGTGCCAGCAGCTCCCGAATACTAGCCGGCACTCGGGAGACCCAGTACTTC

V: TRBV6-5
D: TRBD1
length: 13
J: TRBJ1-1
size: .
CDR3: CASSYGQGTEAFF
DNA: TGTGCCAGCAGTTACGGACAGGGCACTGAAGCTTTCTTT

V: TRBV20-1
D: .
length: 17
J: TRBJ1-2
size: .
CDR3: CSARVSGDTSGDDGYTF
DNA: TGCAGTGCTAGAGTCTCCGGGGACACTTCCGGGGACGATGGCTACACCTTC

V: TRBV29-1
D: .
length: 14
J: TRBJ2-2
size: .
CDR3: CSVGAGTRTGELFF
DNA: TGCAGCGTTGGCGCGGGGACTCGGACCGGGGAGCTGTTTTTT

V: TRBV20-1
D: TRBD2
length: 17
J: TRBJ2-7
size: .
CDR3: CSARGGQREGSSYEQYF
DNA: TGCAGTGCTAGAGGTGGCCAGCGGGAGGGATCCTCCTACGAGCAGTACTTC

V: TRBV7-8
D: TRBD1
length: 13
J: TRBJ1-5
size: .
CDR3: CASRKGQHQPQHF
DNA: TGTGCCAGCAGGAAGGGACAGCATCAGCCCCAGCATTTT

V: TRBV20-1
D: .
length: 15
J: TRBJ2-7
size: .
CDR3: CSAIINPGPSYEQYF
DNA: TGCAGTGCTATTATTAACCCGGGCCCGTCCTACGAGCAGTACTTC

V: TRBV2
D: TRBD2
length: 15
J: TRBJ2-7
size: .
CDR3: CASHRGLADSYEQYF
DNA: TGTGCCAGCCACAGGGGACTAGCGGACTCCTACGAGCAGTACTTC

V: TRBV20-1
D: TRBD1
length: 14
J: TRBJ1-5
size: many
CDR3: CSARTGGFDQPQHF
DNA: TGCAGTGCCAGGACAGGGGGCTTTGATCAGCCCCAGCATTTT

V: TRBV20-1
D: .
length: 12
J: TRBJ1-2
size: many
CDR3: CSARRPSYGYTF
DNA: TGCAGTGCTCGCAGACCGAGCTATGGCTACACCTTC

V: TRBV20-1
D: TRBD1
length: 14
J: TRBJ1-1
size: many
CDR3: CSAAGGAEGTEAFF
DNA: TGCAGTGCTGCAGGGGGCGCGGAGGGCACTGAAGCTTTCTTT

V: TRBV10-3
D: .
length: 12
J: TRBJ2-7
size: .
CDR3: CAGSGVLYEQYF
DNA: TGTGCCGGATCGGGAGTCCTCTACGAGCAGTACTTC

V: TRBV7-9
D: TRBD1
length: 17
J: TRBJ1-5
size: .
CDR3: CASSLGGTGRSGQPQLF
DNA: TGTGCCAGCAGCTTGGGGGGGACAGGGAGGTCAGGTCAGCCCCAGCTTTTT

V: TRBV2
D: .
length: 11
J: TRBJ1-2
size: few
CDR3: CASKRDYGYTF
DNA: TGTGCCAGCAAGAGAGACTATGGCTACACCTTC

V: TRBV5-1
D: TRBD1
length: 14
J: TRBJ1-2
size: few
CDR3: CASSKDRELYGYTF
DNA: TGCGCCAGCAGCAAGGACAGGGAACTATATGGCTACACCTTC

V: TRBV4-1
D: TRBD2
length: 14
J: TRBJ2-5
size: many
CDR3: CASSPTSGSVTQYF
DNA: TGCGCCAGCAGCCCGACTAGCGGGAGCGTGACCCAGTACTTC

V: TRBV20-1
D: TRBD2
length: 17
J: TRBJ2-3
size: few
CDR3: CSARAASGRASTDTQYF
DNA: TGCAGTGCTAGAGCAGCTAGCGGGAGGGCCAGCACAGATACGCAGTATTTT

V: TRBV12-3/TRBV12-4
D: TRBD1
length: 15
J: TRBJ1-1
size: .
CDR3: CASSLTGGPNTEAFF
DNA: TGTGCCAGCAGTTTAACAGGGGGCCCGAACACTGAAGCTTTCTTT

V: TRBV20-1
D: TRBD1
length: 15
J: TRBJ1-1
size: .
CDR3: CSARADRGGNTEAFF
DNA: TGCAGTGCTAGAGCGGACAGGGGGGGGAACACTGAAGCTTTCTTT

V: TRBV7-7
D: .
length: 13
J: TRBJ2-5
size: .
CDR3: CASSQTGRETQYF
DNA: TGTGCTAGCAGCCAAACAGGGAGGGAGACCCAGTACTTC

V: TRBV25-1
D: TRBD1
length: 15
J: TRBJ1-1
size: .
CDR3: CASKWGQGNTIEAFF
DNA: TGTGCCAGCAAATGGGGACAGGGGAACACTATTGAAGCTTTCTTT

V: TRBV15
D: TRBD2
length: 18
J: TRBJ2-6
size: .
CDR3: CATSRGGLADTGANVLTF
DNA: TGTGCCACCAGCAGAGGGGGACTAGCAGACACCGGGGCCAACGTCCTGACTTTC

V: TRBV19
D: .
length: 13
J: TRBJ1-4
size: .
CDR3: CASSGSRGEKLFF
DNA: TGTGCCAGTAGTGGTTCTCGTGGTGAAAAACTGTTTTTT

V: TRBV7-6
D: .
length: 16
J: TRBJ1-1
size: .
CDR3: CASSFFGTVVNTEAFF
DNA: TGTGCCAGCAGCTTCTTCGGGACCGTGGTGAACACTGAAGCTTTCTTT

V: TRBV20-1
D: .
length: 14
J: TRBJ2-5
size: .
CDR3: CSARGEGVSETQYF
DNA: TGCAGTGCTAGAGGGGAGGGGGTGTCAGAGACCCAGTACTTC

V: TRBV15
D: TRBD1
length: 16
J: TRBJ1-2
size: .
CDR3: CATSNGTGGLGYGYTF
DNA: TGTGCCACCAGTAACGGGACAGGGGGGCTCGGGTATGGCTACACCTTC

V: TRBV28
D: .
length: 14
J: TRBJ1-5
size: .
CDR3: CTSSFGRGHQPQHF
DNA: TGTACCAGCAGTTTCGGGCGGGGACATCAGCCCCAGCATTTT

V: TRBV29-1
D: .
length: 12
J: TRBJ2-7
size: few
CDR3: CSFGGASYEQYF
DNA: TGCAGCTTCGGCGGGGCCTCCTACGAGCAGTACTTC

V: TRBV10-2
D: .
length: 15
J: TRBJ1-1
size: .
CDR3: CASSDSGRGWTEAFF
DNA: TGCGCCAGCAGTGATAGCGGGCGGGGATGGACTGAAGCTTTCTTT

V: TRBV12-3/TRBV12-4
D: .
length: 14
J: TRBJ2-6
size: many
CDR3: CASSPGPGANVLTF
DNA: TGTGCCAGCAGCCCCGGCCCTGGGGCCAACGTCCTGACTTTC

V: TRBV2
D: TRBD2
length: 14
J: TRBJ2-5
size: .
CDR3: CASSVRTSGRAQYF
DNA: TGTGCCAGCTCCGTTAGGACTAGCGGGAGGGCCCAGTACTTC

V: TRBV25-1
D: TRBD1
length: 17
J: TRBJ2-4
size: .
CDR3: CASSESFGQGGKNIQYF
DNA: TGTGCCAGCAGTGAATCCTTCGGACAGGGGGGCAAAAACATTCAGTACTTC

V: TRBV11-1
D: .
length: 15
J: TRBJ1-1
size: .
CDR3: CASSLGLIGNTEAFF
DNA: TGTGCCAGCAGCTTAGGCCTGATCGGGAACACTGAAGCTTTCTTT

V: TRBV9
D: .
length: 15
J: TRBJ1-4
size: .
CDR3: CASSGSLGTNEKLFF
DNA: TGTGCCAGCAGCGGATCGCTGGGGACTAATGAAAAACTGTTTTTT

V: TRBV29-1
D: TRBD2
length: 13
J: TRBJ2-7
size: .
CDR3: CSGLLAGVHEQYF
DNA: TGCAGCGGACTACTAGCGGGAGTTCACGAGCAGTACTTC